The 27 T cell receptor beta chains presented below share a single source sample, sequenced in a study of T cell responses to AZD1222 COVID-19 vaccine. Only in-frame clones appear in the TCRdb table, and some are missing; sequencing was by immunoSEQ multiplex PCR. The data show about 110,000 clones, approximately 89% seen once. The source material was peripheral blood, sampled 28 days after the second AZD1222 dose. These receptors were obtained from an adult who received the AZD1222 COVID-19 vaccine.

The CDR3 DNA sequence: TGTGCCAGCAGCTTAGACGCGGACTCTGGAAACACCATATATTTT. Its protein is CASSLDADSGNTIYF. The chain couples TRBV13 to TRBJ1-3; D gene unclear. The CDR3 has 15 residues. The V end was cut by 1 base, the J end by 0 bases, with 7 bases between. Germline assignment: CDR1 PRHDT and CDR2 FYEKMQ (reference sequence).

The chain combines TRBV18 with TRBJ1-6; 9 nucleotides line up with TRBD1. This CDR3 is built from 15 residues. The germline V gene encodes CDR1 KGHSH and CDR2 LQKENI. Trimming removed 0 bases from V and 9 bases from J; junction bases left unmatched: 3. In DNA form, the CDR3 reads TGTGCCAGCTCACCACCGGGACAGGGAGGTTCACCCCTCCACTTT. Protein product: CASSPPGQGGSPLHF.

The CDR3 sequence: CASSPAEGQFEQYF. The CDR3 region has the DNA TGTGCCAGCTCACCCGCAGAAGGACAGTTCGAGCAGTACTTC. This chain connects TRBV18 to TRBJ2-7, with D perhaps matching TRBD1 (6 bases). CDR1 is KGHSH and CDR2 is LQKENI in the germline V gene. CDR3 length: 14 residues. V gave up 3 bases and J gave up 6 bases, with 15 bases separating them.

The CDR3 DNA reads TGTGCCAGCAGCTCGGACAGCCATCAGCCCCAGCATTTT. Encoded protein: CASSSDSHQPQHF. The V call is TRBV12-3 or TRBV12-4, the J call TRBJ1-5; D possibly corresponds to TRBD1 (6 bases). V was shortened by 6 bases and J by 5 bases, with 11 bases between the two germline ends. The CDR3 is 13 residues long.

This clone showed up just a few times. The gene calls are TRBV3-1 (or the pseudogene TRBV3-2) and TRBJ2-2; maybe TRBD2 (6 bases). CDR1 is LGHDT and CDR2 is YNNKEL in the germline V gene (reference sequence). This CDR3 has 15 residues. The ends were cut back, 3 bases at V and 0 bases at J, with 8 bases in the middle. CDR3: CASSHGSTNTGELFF. For the CDR3, the DNA is TGTGCCAGCAGCCACGGGAGTACGAACACCGGGGAGCTGTTTTTT.

The chain is built from TRBV30 and TRBJ2-5; TRBD2 matches at 14 bases. The V gene end was trimmed by 0 bases and the J gene end by 2 bases; junction bases not matched to a gene: 5. The CDR3 spans 17 residues. Germline CDR1 and CDR2: GTSNPN and SVGIG (reference sequence). The CDR3 nucleotides are TGTGCCTGGAGTGTGGGACTAGCGGGAGTGGGGCAAGAGACCCAGTACTTC. Amino acid sequence: CAWSVGLAGVGQETQYF.

The chain employs TRBV6-5 and TRBJ2-7; the match to TRBD2 covers 8 bases. With V trimmed by 8 bases and J by 6 bases, 6 bases remained unmatched. This CDR3 region has 12 residues. Germline lookup yields CDR1 MNHEY and CDR2 SVGAGI. The CDR3 reads CASSGGVGEQYF. CDR3 sequence (DNA): TGTGCCAGCTCGGGGGGGGTAGGCGAGCAGTACTTC.

The rearrangement joins TRBV7-3 to TRBJ2-1; 8 nucleotides match TRBD2. Germline V CDR1 and CDR2: SGHTA, FQGTGA. The CDR3 totals 14 residues. V trimming: 5 bases; J trimming: 9 bases; junction bases outside the gene matches: 9. Here the CDR3 DNA reads TGTGCCAGCAGCCGGACTAGCCTTGTGGGTGAGCAGTTCTTC. As protein: CASSRTSLVGEQFF.

CDR3 protein: CASSTAGLPYTEAFF. Written as DNA, the CDR3 is TGTGCCAGTAGTACCGCAGGGCTACCTTACACTGAAGCTTTCTTT. This rearrangement joins TRBV19 to TRBJ1-1, with D perhaps matching TRBD1 (5 bases). CDR1 is LNHDA, CDR2 SQIVND, per germline (reference sequence). Trimming stripped 4 bases from V and 3 bases from J, with 15 bases between. The CDR3 is 15 residues long.

The chain employs TRBV12-3 or TRBV12-4 and TRBJ2-2; D perhaps matches TRBD2 (6 bases). Trimming left V 11 bases short and J 3 bases short, with 13 bases between. This CDR3 spans 13 amino acids. The CDR3 sequence: CAVMGDYTGELFF. The CDR3, as DNA: TGTGCCGTCATGGGGGACTACACCGGGGAGCTGTTTTTT.

The chain joins TRBV5-1 to TRBJ2-3, with D maybe TRBD2 (5 bases). The germline V gene has CDR1 SGHRS and CDR2 YFSETQ. With 0 bases removed from V and 3 bases from J, the gap between germline ends came to 17 bases. There are 17 residues in the CDR3. The CDR3 sequence is CASSLADGNRGTDTQYF. CDR3 DNA: TGCGCCAGCAGCTTGGCGGACGGTAACCGAGGGACAGATACGCAGTATTTT.

The genes are TRBV9 and TRBJ1-3, with D uncertain. The CDR3 length is 16 residues. Germline loops: CDR1 SGDLS, CDR2 YYNGEE. V lost 1 base to trimming and J lost 2 bases, with 13 bases between them. This CDR3 reads CASSVSGYGTGNTIYF. Here the CDR3 DNA reads TGTGCCAGCAGCGTATCCGGATATGGCACTGGAAACACCATATATTTT.

The CDR3 spells CASSPASGANVLTF. The CDR3 region has the DNA TGTGCCAGCTCACCGGCCTCTGGGGCCAACGTCCTGACTTTC. This chain links TRBV18 with TRBJ2-6; D gene uncertain. The CDR3 is made up of 14 amino acids. V gave up 3 bases and J gave up 0 bases, with 3 bases separating them. Germline values: CDR1 KGHSH, CDR2 LQKENI.

The chain's CDR3 is CASSPGPPGEQYF. DNA of the CDR3: TGTGCCAGCTCCCCCGGCCCTCCAGGGGAGCAGTACTTC. The V call is TRBV2, the J call TRBJ2-7, with D possibly being TRBD1 (5 bases). V dropped 8 bases and J dropped 7 bases, with 18 bases sitting between them. Germline V gene lookup returns CDR1 SNHLY and CDR2 FYNNEI. The CDR3 loop spans 13 amino acids.

The chain is built from TRBV6-5 and TRBJ2-7; possible D gene TRBD1, 5 bases. The germline gives CDR1 MNHEY, CDR2 SVGAGI. The CDR3 sequence is 14 residues long. With 0 bases removed from V and 4 bases from J, the gap between germline ends came to 10 bases. Here the CDR3 reads CASSYSTGFYEQYF. CDR3 bases: TGTGCCAGCAGTTACTCCACAGGATTTTACGAGCAGTACTTC.

J is TRBJ1-2 and V is TRBV29-1; D call uncertain. Looked up from germline, CDR1 is SQVTM and CDR2 is ANQGSEA. This CDR3 region has 10 residues. Between the trimmed V and J ends, which lost 2 bases and 14 bases, there was a span of 12 bases. The CDR3 here is CSVESGTWTF. The CDR3 bases are TGCAGCGTTGAATCGGGCACGTGGACCTTC.

This clone was seen once. CDR3 nucleotide sequence: TGTGCCAGCAGCTTCTTCCATGGACAGGGTGCCTACGAGCAGTACTTC. It encodes CASSFFHGQGAYEQYF. J is TRBJ2-7 and V is TRBV7-9; 8 nucleotides align to TRBD1. Germline CDR1 and CDR2: SEHNR and FQNEAQ (reference sequence). V lost 3 bases to trimming and J lost 2 bases; unmatched junction nucleotides: 9. This CDR3 comprises 16 residues.

The CDR3 sequence is CASSVTIQQGRNQPQHF. The CDR3 nucleotides are TGTGCCAGCAGTGTCACCATTCAACAGGGGCGGAATCAGCCCCAGCATTTT. This chain joins TRBV6-1 and TRBJ1-5; the match to TRBD1 covers 7 bases. The CDR3 is 17 residues long. Germline CDR1 reads MNHNS; CDR2 reads SASEGT. V trimming: 4 bases; J trimming: 4 bases; junction bases outside the gene matches: 13.

The chain joins TRBV6-5 to TRBJ2-1; TRBD1 or TRBD2 may be the D gene (5 bases each). CDR1 is MNHEY, CDR2 SVGAGI, per germline. The CDR3 contains 12 residues. Trimming pared 11 bases from V and 5 bases from J, leaving 13 bases between. CDR3 amino acids: CAVRDGNNEQFF. Here the CDR3 DNA reads TGTGCCGTCCGGGACGGTAACAATGAGCAGTTCTTC.

This chain uses TRBV19 with TRBJ2-7; 8 nucleotides line up with TRBD2. Trimming at V came to 0 bases and at J to 3 bases, leaving 7 bases not matched to a gene. Germline V gene sequence: CDR1 LNHDA, CDR2 SQIVND (reference sequence). This CDR3 is 16 amino acids long. Here the CDR3 reads CASSIDSLSGIYEQYF. The CDR3 DNA follows: TGTGCCAGTAGTATAGATTCCCTTAGCGGGATCTACGAGCAGTACTTC.

The CDR3 coding sequence is TGTGCCAGCTCACAATCATACAGGGAAAATGAAAAACTGTTTTTT. Amino acid sequence: CASSQSYRENEKLFF. The V gene is TRBV18, the J gene TRBJ1-4, with D perhaps TRBD1 (6 bases). Between the trimmed V and J ends, which lost 4 bases and 5 bases, there was a span of 14 bases. CDR1 is KGHSH, CDR2 LQKENI, per germline. The CDR3 runs 15 residues.

The count of this clone is one. The chain is built from TRBV15 and TRBJ2-7; 7 bases align to TRBD1. This CDR3 is 15 amino acids long. Trimming at V came to 2 bases and at J to 1 base, leaving 5 bases not matched to a gene. In germline, CDR1 is LNHNV, CDR2 YYDKDF (reference sequence). CDR3 in DNA: TGTGCCACCAGCAGATCCCCGGACAGGTCCTACGAGCAGTACTTC. Encoded protein: CATSRSPDRSYEQYF. Filled out from reference TRBV15 and TRBJ2-7, the complete variable domain reads DAMVIQNPRYQVTQFGKPVTLSCSQTLNHNVMYWYQQKSSQAPKLLFHYYDKDFNNEADTPDNFQSRRPNTSFCFLDIRSPGLGDTAMYLCATSRSPDRSYEQYFGPGTRLTVT.

The chain employs TRBV5-1 and TRBJ2-1, with TRBD2 matching 8 bases. This CDR3 region has 14 residues. Per germline, CDR1 SGHRS and CDR2 YFSETQ. J gave up 9 bases and V 4 bases, and 9 bases lay outside the gene matches. CDR3 sequence: CASSPPGLVGEQFF. The CDR3 DNA is TGCGCCAGCAGCCCCCCGGGACTAGTTGGTGAGCAGTTCTTC.

V and J are TRBV2 and TRBJ1-3; D remains ambiguous. V lost 8 bases and J 0 bases, leaving 11 bases between the germline ends. Germline CDR1 is SNHLY and CDR2 is FYNNEI. This CDR3 comprises 14 residues. Here the CDR3 reads CASGRSISGNTIYF. The CDR3 DNA sequence: TGTGCCAGCGGGAGGAGCATCTCTGGAAACACCATATATTTT.

The gene calls are TRBV28 and TRBJ2-2, with D perhaps TRBD2 (6 bases). The V end was cut by 4 bases, the J end by 4 bases, with 10 bases between. The CDR3 covers 14 residues. The germline V gene has CDR1 MDHEN and CDR2 SYDVKM. CDR3 sequence reads: CASSSSGGTGELFF. The CDR3 DNA reads TGTGCCAGCAGTTCATCCGGGGGCACCGGGGAGCTGTTTTTT.

The rearrangement links TRBV28 to TRBJ1-2; TRBD1 matches 9 bases. Per the germline V gene, CDR1 is MDHEN and CDR2 is SYDVKM. The CDR3 runs 14 residues. The V segment lost 6 bases and the J segment 2 bases; nucleotides outside the gene matches: 4. CDR3 DNA sequence: TGTGCCAGCAGACTCGGGACAGGGAACTATGGCTACACCTTC. The encoded protein is CASRLGTGNYGYTF.

In this sample, this clone turned up a few times. The chain links TRBV30 to TRBJ1-2, with D perhaps TRBD1 (5 bases). The CDR3 runs to 13 residues. V lost 0 bases, J lost 11 bases, and 16 bases lay in between. CDR1 is GTSNPN and CDR2 is SVGIG in the germline V gene (reference sequence). The CDR3 is CAWSVGTSLRYTF. CDR3 sequence (DNA): TGTGCCTGGAGTGTCGGGACCTCATTGCGGTACACCTTC.